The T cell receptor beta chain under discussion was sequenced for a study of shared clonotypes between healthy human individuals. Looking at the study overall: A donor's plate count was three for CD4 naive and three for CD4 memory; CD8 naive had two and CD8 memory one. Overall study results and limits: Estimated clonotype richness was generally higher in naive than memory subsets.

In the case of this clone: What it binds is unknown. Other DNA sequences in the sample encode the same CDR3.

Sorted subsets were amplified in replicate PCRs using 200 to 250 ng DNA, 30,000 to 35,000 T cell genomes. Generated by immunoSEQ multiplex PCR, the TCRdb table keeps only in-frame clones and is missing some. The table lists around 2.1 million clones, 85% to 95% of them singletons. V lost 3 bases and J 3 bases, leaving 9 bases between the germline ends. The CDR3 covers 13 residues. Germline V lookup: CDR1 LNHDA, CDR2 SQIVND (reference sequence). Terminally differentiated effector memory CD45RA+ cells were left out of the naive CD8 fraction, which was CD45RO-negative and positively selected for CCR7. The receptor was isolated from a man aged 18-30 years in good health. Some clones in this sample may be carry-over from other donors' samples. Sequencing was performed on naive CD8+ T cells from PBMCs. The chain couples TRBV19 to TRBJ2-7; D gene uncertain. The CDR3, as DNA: TGTGCCAGTAGTATTAACAGAGGCTACGAGCAGTACTTC. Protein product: CASSINRGYEQYF.